The rows below give T cell receptor beta chains drawn from one sample of a study of blood T cell repertoires in COVID-19. Clones were read by immunoSEQ multiplex PCR, and TCRdb kept only the in-frame ones, dropping some. The table records roughly 250,000 clones, 87% of them present only once. Sequenced sample: peripheral blood. These receptors all stem from a man aged 55-75 years who had recovered from COVID-19. Each CDR3 is given with its conserved first and last residue. The order of the fields is CDR3 length, D gene, J gene, V gene, clone size, CDR3 DNA, CDR3 protein. D genes are given only for firm matches. Only part of the rows carry a size: once, few, many, or a class if the clone is expanded.

CDR3 length: 15
D gene: TRBD1
J gene: TRBJ2-5
V gene: TRBV5-1
clone size: .
CDR3 DNA: TGCGCCAGCAGCTTGAATGGGGCAGGGGGAGAGACCCAGTACTTC
CDR3 protein: CASSLNGAGGETQYF

CDR3 length: 12
D gene: .
J gene: TRBJ1-2
V gene: TRBV29-1
clone size: once
CDR3 DNA: TGCAGCGTTGGCGGAGCTAACTATGGCTACACCTTC
CDR3 protein: CSVGGANYGYTF

CDR3 length: 15
D gene: TRBD1
J gene: TRBJ1-5
V gene: TRBV28
clone size: .
CDR3 DNA: TGTGCCAGCAGCCCAGGGGGCGAGACTAATCAGCCCCAGCATTTT
CDR3 protein: CASSPGGETNQPQHF

CDR3 length: 18
D gene: .
J gene: TRBJ1-3
V gene: TRBV3-1/TRBV3-2
clone size: once
CDR3 DNA: TGTGCCAGCAGCCCGACCCTCACAGTCGGTTTCTCTGGAAACACCATATATTTT
CDR3 protein: CASSPTLTVGFSGNTIYF

CDR3 length: 13
D gene: .
J gene: TRBJ1-1
V gene: TRBV20-1
clone size: .
CDR3 DNA: TGCAGTGCTAGTACAGGGAAGAACACTGAAGCTTTCTTT
CDR3 protein: CSASTGKNTEAFF

CDR3 length: 15
D gene: TRBD1
J gene: TRBJ1-4
V gene: TRBV4-1
clone size: .
CDR3 DNA: TGCGCCAGCATGGACAGGGGTAGCACTAATGAAAAACTGTTTTTT
CDR3 protein: CASMDRGSTNEKLFF

CDR3 length: 16
D gene: TRBD2
J gene: TRBJ2-5
V gene: TRBV5-5
clone size: .
CDR3 DNA: TGTGCCAGCAGTCTCGGGATAGCGGGGCACCAAGAGACCCAGTACTTC
CDR3 protein: CASSLGIAGHQETQYF

CDR3 length: 14
D gene: .
J gene: TRBJ1-5
V gene: TRBV2
clone size: .
CDR3 DNA: TGTGCCAGCAGTCAAACAGGGTTGGTGCAGCCCCAGCATTTT
CDR3 protein: CASSQTGLVQPQHF

CDR3 length: 16
D gene: .
J gene: TRBJ2-1
V gene: TRBV5-1
clone size: .
CDR3 DNA: TGCGCCAGCAGCTTGACAGGCGATTATAACTACAATGAGCAGTTCTTC
CDR3 protein: CASSLTGDYNYNEQFF

CDR3 length: 15
D gene: TRBD1
J gene: TRBJ1-1
V gene: TRBV5-1
clone size: .
CDR3 DNA: TGCGCCAGCAGCTTGGCCGGGACAGGGAACACTGAAGCTTTCTTT
CDR3 protein: CASSLAGTGNTEAFF

CDR3 length: 15
D gene: .
J gene: TRBJ1-2
V gene: TRBV28
clone size: once
CDR3 DNA: TGTGCCAGCAGTTTACAGGTGATTCCTAACTATGGCTACACCTTC
CDR3 protein: CASSLQVIPNYGYTF

CDR3 length: 13
D gene: .
J gene: TRBJ2-3
V gene: TRBV9
clone size: .
CDR3 DNA: TGTGCCAGCAGCAAACGGGACTTTGCTACGCAGTATTTT
CDR3 protein: CASSKRDFATQYF

CDR3 length: 14
D gene: TRBD1
J gene: TRBJ1-2
V gene: TRBV24-1
clone size: .
CDR3 DNA: TGTGCCACCAGTAGAGCGGACAGGGGCTATGGCTACACCTTC
CDR3 protein: CATSRADRGYGYTF

CDR3 length: 15
D gene: .
J gene: TRBJ2-6
V gene: TRBV5-1
clone size: once
CDR3 DNA: TGCGCCAGCAGTGACAAAACTTCTGGGGCCAACGTCCTGACTTTC
CDR3 protein: CASSDKTSGANVLTF

CDR3 length: 12
D gene: TRBD1
J gene: TRBJ2-7
V gene: TRBV3-1/TRBV3-2
clone size: .
CDR3 DNA: TGTGCCAGCAGCCAACAGGGGGTAAAGCAGTACTTC
CDR3 protein: CASSQQGVKQYF

CDR3 length: 16
D gene: TRBD2
J gene: TRBJ2-3
V gene: TRBV5-4
clone size: once
CDR3 DNA: TGTGCCAGCAGGAAAACCCTAGCGGGGGGGACCGATACGCAGTATTTT
CDR3 protein: CASRKTLAGGTDTQYF

CDR3 length: 13
D gene: .
J gene: TRBJ2-2
V gene: TRBV6-2/TRBV6-3
clone size: .
CDR3 DNA: TGTGCCAGCAGTCGTGGGGGGACCGGGGAGCTGTTTTTT
CDR3 protein: CASSRGGTGELFF

CDR3 length: 11
D gene: .
J gene: TRBJ1-1
V gene: TRBV5-1
clone size: .
CDR3 DNA: TGCGCCAGCAGCTATGAGGGAGGAGCTTTCTTT
CDR3 protein: CASSYEGGAFF